The present T cell receptor beta chain was sequenced within a study of T-cell reconstitution after alpha-beta-depleted transplantation in children (dated by TCRdb to between 2015 and 2016). Looking at the study overall: Using TCR repertoire profiling, the study followed T-cell immune reconstitution in a quantitative way in children after TCRalphabeta/CD19-depleted allogeneic hematopoietic cell transplantation. Results and caveats for the whole study, not just this receptor: The apparently early alphabetaT-cell count recovery about two months after transplant was reportedly dependent on only several hundred rapidly expanded clones derived from non-depleted graft cells. Hyperexpanded clone frequencies declined over subsequent months; after one year, T-cell counts and TCRbeta diversity were mostly attributed to newly produced T cells. In some patients, the high TCRbeta diversity seen at day 60 was put down to recipient T cells and intrathymic progenitors that had survived conditioning.

This clonotype was seen at least ten times. Its antigen is currently not known. Within one base of it there is no much larger clone, and no base qualities were kept. Receptors were amplified or captured by PCR. TCRdb shows the sequencer as Illumina HiSeq 2500. TCR library preparation used molecular barcoding, with unique molecular identifiers applied to normalize quantification of the TCRbeta repertoire. TCRdb applied fastp at Q25 and MiXCR to the public reads, then kept only in-frame beta chains. Under each unique CDR3 protein, matching rows form one entry showing the most common genes and DNA. This sample is represented by hundreds of thousands of distinct CDR3 sequences; just under 8.5% of them were singletons. Of the sample, about 6.4% falls within the top ten clones. According to the study, the label for this sample's treatment or condition signals: allogeneic hematopoietic cell transplantation with graft depleted of TCRalphabeta T cells and CD19 B cells. Transplant recipients were children who received TCRalphabeta/CD19-depleted allogeneic hematopoietic cell grafts.

Material: PBMCs, mostly from graft donor cells, obtained 180 days after TCRalphabeta/CD19-depleted stem cell transplant. The receptor was derived from a male patient aged 10 to 17 who had a stem cell transplant for acute lymphoblastic leukemia, so the T cells may come from the graft donor.

The CDR3 reads as follows: CASSPSPGQGVYGYTF. The bases are TGTGCCAGCAGCCCGTCGCCGGGACAGGGGGTCTATGGCTACACCTTC. The chain couples TRBV7-8 to TRBJ1-2; 11 nucleotides in the junction match TRBD1. The CDR3 holds 16 amino acids from the cysteine to the phenylalanine. The DNA shown is the 48-base CDR3, in frame from base 1. V lost 5 bases and J lost 4 bases, and the count of bases not matched to a germline gene is 9. The germline V gene gives CDR1 as SGHVS and CDR2 as FQNEAQ.